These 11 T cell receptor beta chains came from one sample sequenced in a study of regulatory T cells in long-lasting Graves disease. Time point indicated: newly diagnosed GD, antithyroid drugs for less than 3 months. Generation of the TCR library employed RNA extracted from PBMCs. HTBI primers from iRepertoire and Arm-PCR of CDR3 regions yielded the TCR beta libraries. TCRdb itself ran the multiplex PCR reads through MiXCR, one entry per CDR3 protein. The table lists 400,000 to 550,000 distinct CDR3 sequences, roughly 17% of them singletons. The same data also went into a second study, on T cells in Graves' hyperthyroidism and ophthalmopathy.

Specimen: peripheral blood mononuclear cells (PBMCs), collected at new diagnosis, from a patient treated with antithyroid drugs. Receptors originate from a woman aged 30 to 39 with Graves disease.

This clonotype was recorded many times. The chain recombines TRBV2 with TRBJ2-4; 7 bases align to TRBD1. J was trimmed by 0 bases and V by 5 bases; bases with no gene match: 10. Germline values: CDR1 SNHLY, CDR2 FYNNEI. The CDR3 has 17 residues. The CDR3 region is CASSQSPGTAAKNIQYF. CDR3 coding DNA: TGTGCCAGCAGTCAGAGCCCTGGGACAGCAGCCAAAAACATTCAGTACTTC.

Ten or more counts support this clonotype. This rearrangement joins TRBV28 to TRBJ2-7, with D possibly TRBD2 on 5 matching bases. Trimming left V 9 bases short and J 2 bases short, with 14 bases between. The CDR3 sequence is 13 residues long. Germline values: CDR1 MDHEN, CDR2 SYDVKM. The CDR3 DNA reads TGTGCCAGTAAAGACCGCGGGCCCTACGAGCAGTACTTC. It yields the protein CASKDRGPYEQYF.

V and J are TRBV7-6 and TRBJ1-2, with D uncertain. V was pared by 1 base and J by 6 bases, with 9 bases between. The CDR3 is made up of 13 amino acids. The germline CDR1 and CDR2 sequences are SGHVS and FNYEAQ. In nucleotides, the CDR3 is TGTGCCAGCAGCTTAGGGCCTTTGAATGGCTACACCTTC. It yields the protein CASSLGPLNGYTF.

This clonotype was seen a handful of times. CDR3 amino acids: CASSFRGEEQFF. The CDR3 DNA is TGCGCCAGCAGCTTTAGGGGAGAAGAGCAGTTCTTC. The rearrangement uses TRBV5-1 and TRBJ2-1; tentatively, D is TRBD1 or TRBD2 (5 bases each). With 2 bases removed from V and 10 bases from J, the gap between germline ends came to 10 bases. This CDR3 region has 12 residues. The germline V gene encodes CDR1 SGHRS and CDR2 YFSETQ.

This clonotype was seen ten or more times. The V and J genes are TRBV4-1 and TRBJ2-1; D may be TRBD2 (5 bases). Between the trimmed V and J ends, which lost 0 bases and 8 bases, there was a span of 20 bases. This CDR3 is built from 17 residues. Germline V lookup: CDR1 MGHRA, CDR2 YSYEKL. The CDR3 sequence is CASSQDGSNLYNYEQFF. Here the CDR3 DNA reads TGCGCCAGCAGCCAAGATGGGAGTAACCTCTACAACTATGAGCAGTTCTTC.

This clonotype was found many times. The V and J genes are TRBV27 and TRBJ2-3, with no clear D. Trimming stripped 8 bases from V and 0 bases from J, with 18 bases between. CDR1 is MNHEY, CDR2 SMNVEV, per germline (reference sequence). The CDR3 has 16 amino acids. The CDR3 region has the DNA TGTGCCAGCCACCCATCCCGGGCCATTAGCACAGATACGCAGTATTTT. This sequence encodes CASHPSRAISTDTQYF.

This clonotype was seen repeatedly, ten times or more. DNA of the CDR3: TGTGCCTGGAGTGTATTGCGGGAAGGGGAGCAGTACTTC. Its protein product is CAWSVLREGEQYF. The chain uses TRBV30 and TRBJ2-7, with D possibly TRBD2 on 6 matching bases. Trimming left V 0 bases short and J 7 bases short, with 13 bases between. The germline gives CDR1 GTSNPN, CDR2 SVGIG (reference sequence). This CDR3 has 13 amino acids.

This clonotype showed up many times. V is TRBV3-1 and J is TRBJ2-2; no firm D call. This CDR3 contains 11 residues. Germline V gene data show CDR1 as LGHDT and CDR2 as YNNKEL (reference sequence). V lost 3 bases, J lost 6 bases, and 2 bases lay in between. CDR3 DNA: TGTGCCAGCAGCCAGTCCGGGGAGCTGTTTTTT. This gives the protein CASSQSGELFF. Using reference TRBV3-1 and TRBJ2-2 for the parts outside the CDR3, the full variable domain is DTAVSQTPKYLVTQMGNDKSIKCEQNLGHDTMYWYKQDSKKFLKIMFSYNNKELIINETVPNRFSPKSPDKAHLNLHINSLELGDSAVYFCASSQSGELFFGEGSRLTVL.

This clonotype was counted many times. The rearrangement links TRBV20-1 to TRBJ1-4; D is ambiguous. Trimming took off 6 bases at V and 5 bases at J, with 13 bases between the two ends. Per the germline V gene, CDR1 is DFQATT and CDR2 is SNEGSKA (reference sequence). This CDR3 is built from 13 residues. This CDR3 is CSAQLQENEKLFF. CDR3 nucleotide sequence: TGCAGTGCCCAACTCCAGGAGAATGAAAAACTGTTTTTT.

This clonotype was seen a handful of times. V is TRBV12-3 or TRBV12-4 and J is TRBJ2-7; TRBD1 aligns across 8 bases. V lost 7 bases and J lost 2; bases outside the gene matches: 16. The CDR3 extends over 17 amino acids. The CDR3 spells CASTARSPGQGTYEQYF. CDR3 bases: TGTGCCAGCACCGCCAGAAGCCCTGGACAGGGAACCTACGAGCAGTACTTC.

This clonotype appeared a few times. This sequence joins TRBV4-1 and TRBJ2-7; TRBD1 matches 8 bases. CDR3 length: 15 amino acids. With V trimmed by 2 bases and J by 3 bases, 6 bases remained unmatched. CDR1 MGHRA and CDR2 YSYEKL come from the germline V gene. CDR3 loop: CASSQTDRGGYEQYF. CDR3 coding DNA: TGCGCCAGCAGCCAAACTGACAGGGGAGGCTACGAGCAGTACTTC.